This T cell receptor beta chain was identified during a study of cytomegalovirus exposure and HLA in healthy donors. PCR involved 60 Vbeta and 13 Jbeta primers. Only in-frame clones appear in the TCRdb table, and some are missing; sequencing was by immunoSEQ multiplex PCR. Seen here are 150,000 to 200,000 clones, approximately 80% observed once, and the top ten hold 4.8%. There are 14 residues in the CDR3. Between the trimmed V and J ends, which lost 5 bases and 1 base, there was a span of 11 bases. The germline gives CDR1 MDHEN, CDR2 SYDVKM. Material: PBMCs. The sequence derives from a man between 18 and 29 years old in good health and CMV-seronegative. This rearrangement joins TRBV28 to TRBJ2-5; D might be TRBD2 (6 bases). The CDR3 DNA is TGTGCCAGCAGTCGACTAGGCACCCAAGAGACCCAGTACTTC. As protein: CASSRLGTQETQYF.